Each of the 14 T cell receptor beta chains below was sequenced from the same sample in a study of cytomegalovirus exposure and HLA in healthy donors. Amplification used 60 Vbeta primers and 13 Jbeta primers. Here immunoSEQ multiplex PCR was the method, and the copy in TCRdb shows in-frame clones only, minus some. This sample has nearly 300,000 clones, with more than 80% found just once. Sample: PBMCs. The receptors stem from a man in his forties in good health and CMV-seropositive.

The chain links TRBV27 to TRBJ2-7, with 7 bases that match TRBD1. The length of the CDR3 is 14 residues. Germline V CDR1 and CDR2: MNHEY, SMNVEV (reference sequence). J lost 2 bases, V lost 5 bases, and 6 bases had no gene match. The CDR3 region is CASSDRDSPYEQYF. The CDR3 region has the DNA TGTGCCAGCAGTGACCGGGACAGTCCCTACGAGCAGTACTTC.

The chain combines TRBV6-1 with TRBJ1-3; TRBD1 is a possible D gene (5 bases). This CDR3 region has 15 residues. CDR1 MNHNS and CDR2 SASEGT come from the germline V gene. V was trimmed by 5 bases and J by 0 bases, leaving 11 bases between them. The CDR3, as DNA: TGTGCCAGCAGTAAACAGGCATTCTCTGGAAACACCATATATTTT. Protein sequence: CASSKQAFSGNTIYF.

This chain joins TRBV19 and TRBJ2-7, with 12 nucleotides matching TRBD2. This CDR3 spans 14 amino acids. V shed 4 bases and J 6 bases; nucleotides not matched to a gene: 4. From germline, CDR1 is LNHDA and CDR2 SQIVND (reference sequence). CDR3 nucleotide sequence: TGTGCCAGTAGTAGCCTAGCGGGAGGGCTCGAGCAGTACTTC. Protein sequence: CASSSLAGGLEQYF.

The chain employs TRBV16 and TRBJ1-4; D may be TRBD1 (6 bases). This CDR3 is built from 15 residues. The ends were cut back, 2 bases at V and 0 bases at J, with 7 bases in the middle. Looked up from germline, CDR1 is KGHSY and CDR2 is FQNENV. CDR3 DNA sequence: TGTGCCAGCAGCCAAAGGGGGACAACTAATGAAAAACTGTTTTTT. Residues: CASSQRGTTNEKLFF.

Here the CDR3 reads CASSIRVGNYGYTF. DNA of the CDR3: TGTGCCAGTAGTATCAGGGTTGGAAACTATGGCTACACCTTC. The rearrangement uses TRBV19 and TRBJ1-2, with D maybe TRBD1 (5 bases). The CDR3 runs 14 residues. The germline V gene encodes CDR1 LNHDA and CDR2 SQIVND (reference sequence). V lost 3 bases to trimming and J lost 2 bases, with 10 bases between them.

CDR3 sequence: CATSTGNTEAFF. CDR3 nucleotide sequence: TGTGCCACCAGCACAGGGAACACTGAAGCTTTCTTT. The chain carries TRBV15 and TRBJ1-1; no definite D call. Between the trimmed V and J ends, which lost 4 bases and 1 base, there was a span of 4 bases. Germline CDR1 is LNHNV and CDR2 is YYDKDF (reference sequence). This CDR3 is 12 amino acids long.

Concerning this clone: Additional DNA sequences in this sample encode the identical CDR3. V is TRBV7-9 and J is TRBJ2-1; the D gene is possibly TRBD1 (5 bases). The CDR3 length is 18 residues. V gave up 1 base and J gave up 0 bases, with 16 bases separating them. Germline V gene lookup returns CDR1 SEHNR and CDR2 FQNEAQ (reference sequence). For the CDR3, the DNA is TGTGCCAGCAGCTTAGAGGGGCAGGGCGTGAGCTCCTACAATGAGCAGTTCTTC. Protein: CASSLEGQGVSSYNEQFF.

The J gene is TRBJ2-6, the V gene TRBV18, with TRBD1 identical over 7 bases. This CDR3 has 16 amino acids. The germline gives CDR1 KGHSH, CDR2 LQKENI. V was pared by 5 bases and J by 3 bases, with 7 bases of the junction left unmatched. This CDR3 reads CASSSNRGGGANVLTF. Here the CDR3 DNA reads TGTGCCAGCTCAAGTAACAGGGGTGGTGGGGCCAACGTCCTGACTTTC. The full variable domain, with the rest looked up from reference TRBV18 and TRBJ2-6, is NAGVMQNPRHLVRRRGQEARLRCSPMKGHSHVYWYRQLPEEGLKFMVYLQKENIIDESGMPKERFSAEFPKEGPSILRIQQVVRGDSAAYFCASSSNRGGGANVLTFGAGSRLTVL.

The chain is built from TRBV5-1 and TRBJ2-7, with 10 bases fitting TRBD1. The CDR3 has 16 amino acids. V shed 0 bases and J 5 bases; nucleotides not matched to a gene: 8. The germline gives CDR1 SGHRS, CDR2 YFSETQ. This CDR3 reads CASSLAFGQGENEQYF. CDR3 DNA sequence: TGCGCCAGCAGCTTGGCCTTTGGACAGGGGGAAAACGAGCAGTACTTC.

This chain uses TRBV5-1 with TRBJ2-3, with D perhaps TRBD1 (5 bases). The V end was cut by 2 bases, the J end by 6 bases, with 16 bases between. The germline V gene encodes CDR1 SGHRS and CDR2 YFSETQ. The CDR3 covers 15 residues. CDR3: CASSFETAPLDTQYF. The CDR3 nucleotides are TGCGCCAGCAGCTTCGAGACAGCCCCCTTGGATACGCAGTATTTT.

The V gene is TRBV5-6, the J gene TRBJ2-3; D gene uncertain. The V gene's germline CDR1 is SGHDT and CDR2 YYEEEE. This CDR3 is 13 amino acids long. Trimming took 6 bases from V and 0 from J, leaving 8 bases between them. Written as DNA, the CDR3 is TGTGCCAGCAACCGGTGGAGCACAGATACGCAGTATTTT. Its translation is CASNRWSTDTQYF.

V usage is TRBV6-1 and J usage is TRBJ1-2; tentative D call: TRBD1 (6 bases). This CDR3 has 14 amino acids. The V and J ends lost 3 bases and 4 bases respectively, with 12 bases between them. Germline V gene lookup returns CDR1 MNHNS and CDR2 SASEGT. The CDR3 sequence: CASSDDRRGYGYTF. The CDR3 DNA reads as TGTGCCAGCAGTGATGACAGGCGCGGCTATGGCTACACCTTC.

This chain uses TRBV28 with TRBJ2-7; 10 bases agree with TRBD1. The CDR3 runs 13 residues. CDR1 and CDR2 from the germline V gene are MDHEN and SYDVKM. The V gene end was trimmed by 5 bases and the J gene end by 5 bases; junction bases not matched to a gene: 3. This CDR3 reads CASSAGTGDEQYF. The CDR3 coding sequence is TGTGCCAGCAGTGCCGGGACAGGGGACGAGCAGTACTTC.

V is TRBV4-1 and J is TRBJ2-7; D might be TRBD2 (6 bases). V lost 0 bases and J lost 4, with 13 bases in between. Germline lookup yields CDR1 MGHRA and CDR2 YSYEKL. The CDR3 is made up of 15 amino acids. DNA for the CDR3: TGCGCCAGCAGCCAAGACAGAGGAGGAGGGTACGAGCAGTACTTC. Protein: CASSQDRGGGYEQYF.